The TCR beta chain under discussion was sequenced for a study of T cell responses to AZD1222 COVID-19 vaccine. Data came from immunoSEQ multiplex PCR; TCRdb stores just in-frame clones and leaves some out. The data show 90,000 to 100,000 clones, with approximately 84% seen just once and around 14% held by the top ten. The germline gives CDR1 SGHVS, CDR2 FNYEAQ. The CDR3 is 13 residues long. Trimming removed 5 bases from V and 3 bases from J, with 11 bases in between. Points from the study as a whole: Clonal diversity was possibly underestimated; the donors were predominantly white British and more often female. AZD1222 recipients seropositive at baseline numbered only six.

Regarding this clone: No antigen is known for it.

The rearrangement links TRBV7-6 to TRBJ2-7; perhaps TRBD1 as D (6 bases). The sample in question was peripheral blood, obtained 28 days after the second AZD1222 dose. This TCR came from an adult who received the AZD1222 COVID-19 vaccine. The DNA for the CDR3 is TGTGCCAGCAGCCTTACAGGGTACTACGAGCAGTACTTC. The encoded protein is CASSLTGYYEQYF.